A single sample is the source of the 27 T cell receptor beta chains below, sequenced in a study of blood T cell repertoires in COVID-19. TCRdb keeps only in-frame clones here, not all; method: immunoSEQ multiplex PCR. The sample records some 160,000 clones, about 86% being singletons. Specimen: peripheral blood. These receptors all stem from a man aged 65 to 85 with active or convalescent COVID-19.

The chain has TRBV2 and TRBJ1-1, with 9 bases identical to TRBD1. The CDR3 totals 14 residues. Germline V gene lookup returns CDR1 SNHLY and CDR2 FYNNEI. Trimming took 6 bases from V and 5 from J; bases not matched to a gene: 7. CDR3 region: CASRRQGGSTEAFF. The DNA of the CDR3 is TGTGCCAGCAGAAGACAGGGGGGCTCGACTGAAGCTTTCTTT.

This clone was recorded only once. The CDR3 region has the DNA TGTGCCACCAGCAGAGGAGGGGGCCCCTTCTACGAGCAGTACTTC. Residues: CATSRGGGPFYEQYF. The J gene is TRBJ2-7, the V gene TRBV15; 7 bases are a match to TRBD1. The CDR3 is made up of 15 amino acids. With 1 base clipped from V and 3 bases from J, the junction kept 6 bases outside the gene matches. The germline V gene has CDR1 LNHNV and CDR2 YYDKDF (reference sequence).

The chain carries TRBV5-1 and TRBJ1-1; D gene uncertain. The length of the CDR3 is 12 residues. The germline gives CDR1 SGHRS, CDR2 YFSETQ. V gave up 4 bases and J gave up 1 base, with 5 bases separating them. The DNA of the CDR3 is TGCGCCAGCAGCACGGGGAACACTGAAGCTTTCTTT. It translates to CASSTGNTEAFF.

The rearrangement joins TRBV6-1 to TRBJ1-5; weak D call: TRBD1 (5 bases). In germline, CDR1 is MNHNS, CDR2 SASEGT. The CDR3 contains 13 residues. The germline V and J ends were trimmed by 1 base and 7 bases, with 8 bases remaining between them. CDR3 bases: TGTGCCAGCAGTGAAGATCGGGGGCAGCCCCAGCATTTT. This translates into CASSEDRGQPQHF.

V gene TRBV5-1 combines with J gene TRBJ2-3, with D maybe TRBD2 (5 bases). The V end lost 0 bases, the J end lost 3 bases, and 17 bases lay between the germline ends. The germline CDR1 and CDR2 sequences are SGHRS and YFSETQ. This CDR3 has 17 residues. DNA of the CDR3: TGCGCCAGCAGCTTGGGGGCCTCGCGGGTCGGAACAGATACGCAGTATTTT. Its translation: CASSLGASRVGTDTQYF.

The chain carries TRBV5-1 and TRBJ2-3; D is ambiguous. Trimming stripped 7 bases from V and 1 base from J, with 16 bases between. This CDR3 is built from 15 residues. CDR1 and CDR2 (germline): SGHRS, YFSETQ. The CDR3 reads CASAQSFGGTDTQYF. CDR3 bases: TGCGCCAGCGCCCAGAGTTTCGGAGGCACAGATACGCAGTATTTT.

The chain joins TRBV27 to TRBJ1-2; 7 nucleotides line up with TRBD1. The V gene end was trimmed by 5 bases and the J gene end by 1 base; junction bases not matched to a gene: 10. Germline CDR1 is MNHEY and CDR2 is SMNVEV (reference sequence). CDR3 length: 16 amino acids. The chain's CDR3 is CASSRARGQLNYGYTF. The CDR3 nucleotides read TGTGCCAGCAGTCGCGCGAGGGGGCAACTTAACTATGGCTACACCTTC.

The gene calls are TRBV19 and TRBJ2-3; 12 bases match TRBD2. V shed 7 bases, J shed 0 bases, and the junction held 5 bases outside the gene matches. CDR1 is LNHDA, CDR2 SQIVND, per germline (reference sequence). The CDR3 is made up of 16 amino acids. The CDR3 region is CASKTSGGASTDTQYF. In DNA, the CDR3 is TGTGCCAGTAAGACTAGCGGGGGAGCTAGCACAGATACGCAGTATTTT.

The chain recombines TRBV28 with TRBJ1-3; the D gene is possibly TRBD1 (6 bases). V lost 7 bases and J 0 bases, leaving 13 bases between the germline ends. The CDR3 is 15 residues long. CDR1 MDHEN and CDR2 SYDVKM come from the germline V gene. The CDR3 DNA sequence: TGTGCCAGCACCCAGACAGGACGCTCTGGAAACACCATATATTTT. Its translation: CASTQTGRSGNTIYF.

This sequence joins TRBV6-5 and TRBJ2-7; possible D gene TRBD2, 5 bases. The CDR3 runs 13 residues. Germline loops: CDR1 MNHEY, CDR2 SVGAGI. Trimming cost V 6 bases and J 9 bases, with 18 bases left between them. The CDR3 DNA sequence: TGTGCCAGCAGCTCCGGGATGTCGAGACGGCAGTACTTC. Protein: CASSSGMSRRQYF.

The V and J genes are TRBV4-3 and TRBJ2-4, with 8 bases fitting TRBD1. This CDR3 contains 17 residues. V dropped 3 bases and J dropped 7; count of bases not matched to a gene: 14. Germline assignment: CDR1 LGHNA and CDR2 YSLEER. Here the CDR3 DNA reads TGCGCCAGCAGCCAGACAGGGGAAGGTGGTGTGGGGAACATTCAGTACTTC. Encoded protein: CASSQTGEGGVGNIQYF.

V and J are TRBV11-1 and TRBJ2-5; 10 nucleotides line up with TRBD2. The germline V gene encodes CDR1 SGHAT and CDR2 FQDESV (reference sequence). The trim removed 6 bases at V and 6 bases at J, leaving 10 bases unmatched. This CDR3 comprises 15 residues. CDR3 sequence reads: CASRRTSGAGQTQYF. For the CDR3, the DNA is TGTGCCAGCAGAAGAACTAGCGGGGCGGGTCAGACCCAGTACTTC.

CDR3 nucleotide sequence: TGCGCCAGCAGTCAGGGGAGGGGGTCTCAATTAACCTATGGCTACACCTTC. Amino acid sequence: CASSQGRGSQLTYGYTF. V is TRBV23-1 and J is TRBJ1-2; D might be TRBD1 (6 bases). TRBV23-1 is identified as an open reading frame with a role that is uncertain. This CDR3 is 17 amino acids long. V lost 3 bases and J 4 bases, leaving 21 bases between the germline ends.

J is TRBJ1-2 and V is TRBV19; no firm D call. Trimming left V 10 bases short and J 2 bases short, with 14 bases between. This CDR3 is built from 13 residues. The germline V gene has CDR1 LNHDA and CDR2 SQIVND (reference sequence). CDR3 DNA: TGTGCCACTAGGGAGGAGTACAACTATGGCTACACCTTC. This gives the protein CATREEYNYGYTF. The variable domain in full, with the rest retrieved from reference TRBV19 and TRBJ1-2, is DGGITQSPKYLFRKEGQNVTLSCEQNLNHDAMYWYRQDPGQGLRLIYYSQIVNDFQKGDIAEGYSVSREKKESFPLTVTSAQKNPTAFYLCATREEYNYGYTFGSGTRLTVV.

The chain employs TRBV24-1 and TRBJ2-1; 10 bases fit TRBD2. The J segment lost 0 bases and the V segment lost 4 bases, leaving 2 bases of the junction unmatched. Per germline, CDR1 KGHDR and CDR2 SFDVKD. There are 16 residues in the CDR3. CDR3 sequence (DNA): TGTGCCACCAGTGACCCTAGCGGGGGCTCCTACAATGAGCAGTTCTTC. It is translated as CATSDPSGGSYNEQFF.

This clone has only one observation. The chain recombines TRBV6-2 or TRBV6-3 with TRBJ2-1, with 8 bases lining up with TRBD1. V lost 5 bases to trimming and J lost 4 bases; unmatched junction nucleotides: 7. Germline CDR1 reads MNHEY; CDR2 reads SVGEGT. There are 15 residues in the CDR3. CDR3 in DNA: TGTGCCAGCAGTAAGCCGGGACAGGCTTACAATGAGCAGTTCTTC. Translating it yields CASSKPGQAYNEQFF.

This clone has only a few counts. The rearrangement links TRBV5-1 to TRBJ2-2, with TRBD2 matching over 9 bases. The length of the CDR3 is 16 residues. J was trimmed by 3 bases and V by 4 bases; bases with no gene match: 7. Germline V CDR1 and CDR2: SGHRS, YFSETQ. The CDR3 reads CASSTVAGAHTGELFF. CDR3 nucleotide sequence: TGCGCCAGCAGCACCGTAGCGGGAGCCCACACCGGGGAGCTGTTTTTT.

This chain joins TRBV7-9 and TRBJ2-7; 7 bases are a match to TRBD2. V lost 5 bases to trimming and J lost 4 bases; unmatched junction nucleotides: 2. The CDR3 totals 12 residues. The germline V gene has CDR1 SEHNR and CDR2 FQNEAQ (reference sequence). CDR3: CASSGGEYEQYF. The DNA for the CDR3 is TGTGCCAGCAGCGGGGGGGAATACGAGCAGTACTTC.

This clone was seen a single time. The DNA of the CDR3 is TGTGCCAGCAGTTTAGGCGAGTACACTGAAGCTTTCTTT. As protein: CASSLGEYTEAFF. The rearrangement joins TRBV12-3 or TRBV12-4 to TRBJ1-1; D unresolved. The CDR3 runs 13 residues. Trimming left V 1 base short and J 3 bases short, with 6 bases between.

The V and J genes are TRBV10-3 and TRBJ2-2, with 7 nucleotides matching TRBD1. Per the germline V gene, CDR1 is ENHRY and CDR2 is SYGVKD. With 2 bases clipped from V and 5 bases from J, the junction kept 5 bases outside the gene matches. The CDR3 is 15 amino acids. The CDR3 DNA reads as TGTGCCATCAGTGAGAGGGGGCACTTGACCGGGGAGCTGTTTTTT. Translating it yields CAISERGHLTGELFF.

The chain carries TRBV27 and TRBJ2-1; D perhaps matches TRBD2 (6 bases). CDR3 length equals 15 residues. V was shortened by 6 bases and J by 7 bases, with 19 bases between the two germline ends. Germline V gene data show CDR1 as MNHEY and CDR2 as SMNVEV (reference sequence). CDR3 nucleotides: TGTGCCAGCAGGGAGTCCAGGGAGGTTGTGAATGAGCAGTTCTTC. Its translation: CASRESREVVNEQFF.

This chain uses TRBV28 with TRBJ2-7; TRBD2 agrees at 10 bases. V lost 1 base, J lost 9 bases, and 6 bases stayed unmatched. This CDR3 contains 14 residues. Germline-derived CDR1 and CDR2 are MDHEN and SYDVKM. For the CDR3, the DNA is TGTGCCAGCAGTTTATTCGGACTAGCGGTGGTGCAGTACTTC. Encoded protein: CASSLFGLAVVQYF.

The rearrangement joins TRBV3-1 (or the pseudogene TRBV3-2) to TRBJ2-1; 10 bases agree with TRBD1. This CDR3 contains 16 residues. The V and J ends lost 6 bases and 2 bases, in that order; junction bases with no gene match: 7. From germline, CDR1 is LGHDT and CDR2 YNNKEL (reference sequence). CDR3 residues: CASRAVGQGAYNEQFF. For the CDR3, the DNA is TGTGCCAGCAGAGCAGTCGGACAGGGGGCCTACAATGAGCAGTTCTTC.

This clone has only a few counts. The chain has TRBV24-1 and TRBJ2-1, with 7 bases lining up with TRBD1. The germline V gene encodes CDR1 KGHDR and CDR2 SFDVKD. There are 19 residues in the CDR3. V was pared by 2 bases and J by 0 bases, with 12 bases of the junction left unmatched. CDR3 in DNA: TGTGCCACCAGTGATTCGGGGACAGCCTCACATAGCTCCTACAATGAGCAGTTCTTC. It specifies CATSDSGTASHSSYNEQFF.

The chain combines TRBV28 with TRBJ2-7, with 11 nucleotides matching TRBD1. V shed 5 bases and J 7 bases; nucleotides not matched to a gene: 10. This CDR3 is built from 15 residues. Germline loops: CDR1 MDHEN, CDR2 SYDVKM. The CDR3 bases are TGTGCCAGCAGTACAGCCGGGACAGGGGGTGGTGAGCAGTACTTC. Translating gives CASSTAGTGGGEQYF.

V is TRBV6-6 and J is TRBJ1-1; tentative D call: TRBD1 (6 bases). CDR3 length equals 14 residues. The V and J ends lost 4 bases and 0 bases respectively, with 9 bases between them. CDR1 is MNHNY and CDR2 is SVGAGI in the germline V gene (reference sequence). The DNA for the CDR3 is TGTGCCAGCAGTTTGAACAGGGTGAACACTGAAGCTTTCTTT. It encodes CASSLNRVNTEAFF.

The rearrangement joins TRBV27 to TRBJ2-7; 8 bases map to TRBD1. J gave up 3 bases and V 5 bases, and 6 bases lay outside the gene matches. CDR1 is MNHEY and CDR2 is SMNVEV in the germline V gene (reference sequence). This CDR3 region has 14 residues. CDR3 DNA: TGTGCCAGCAGTCTGGGACAGGCGCTCTACGAGCAGTACTTC. Residues: CASSLGQALYEQYF.